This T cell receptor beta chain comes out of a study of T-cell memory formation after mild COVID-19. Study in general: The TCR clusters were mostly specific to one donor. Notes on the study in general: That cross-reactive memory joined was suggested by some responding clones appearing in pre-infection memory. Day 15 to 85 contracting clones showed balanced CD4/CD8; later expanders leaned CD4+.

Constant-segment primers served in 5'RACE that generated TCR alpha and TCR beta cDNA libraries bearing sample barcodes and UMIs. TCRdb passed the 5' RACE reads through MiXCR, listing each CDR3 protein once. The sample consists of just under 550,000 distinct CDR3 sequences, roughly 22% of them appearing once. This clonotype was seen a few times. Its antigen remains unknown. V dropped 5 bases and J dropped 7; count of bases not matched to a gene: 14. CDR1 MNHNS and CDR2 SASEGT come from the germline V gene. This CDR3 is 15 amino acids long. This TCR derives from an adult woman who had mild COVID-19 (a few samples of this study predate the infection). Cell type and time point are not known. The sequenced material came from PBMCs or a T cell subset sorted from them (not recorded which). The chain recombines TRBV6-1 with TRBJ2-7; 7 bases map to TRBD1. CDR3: CASSQQTGFMDEQYF. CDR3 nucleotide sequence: TGTGCCAGCAGTCAACAGACAGGGTTTATGGATGAGCAGTACTTC.